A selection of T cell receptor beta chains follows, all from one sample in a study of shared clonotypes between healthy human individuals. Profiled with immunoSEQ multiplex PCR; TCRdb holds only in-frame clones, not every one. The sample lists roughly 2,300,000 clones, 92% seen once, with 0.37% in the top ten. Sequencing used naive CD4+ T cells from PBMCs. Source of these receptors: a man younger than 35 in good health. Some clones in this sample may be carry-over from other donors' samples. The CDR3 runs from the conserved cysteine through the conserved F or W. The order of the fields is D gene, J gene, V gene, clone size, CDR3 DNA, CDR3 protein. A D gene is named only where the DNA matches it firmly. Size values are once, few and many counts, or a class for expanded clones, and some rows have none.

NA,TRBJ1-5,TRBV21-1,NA,TGTGCCAGCAGCAAGAGCCCAGCGAAATACGGGACAGATAGCAATCAGCCCCAGCATTTT,CASSKSPAKYGTDSNQPQHF
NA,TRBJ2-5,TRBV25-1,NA,TGTGCCAGCAGTGAATCGGGGCAGGGGCCCCAAGAGACCCAGTACTTC,CASSESGQGPQETQYF
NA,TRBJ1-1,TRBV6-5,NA,TGTGCCAGCAGTTACTTGAGTACTGGGAACACTGAAGCTTTCTTT,CASSYLSTGNTEAFF
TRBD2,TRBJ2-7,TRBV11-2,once,TGTGCCAGCAGCACCCCTACTAGCGGGGGGTCCGGCGAGCAGTACTTC,CASSTPTSGGSGEQYF
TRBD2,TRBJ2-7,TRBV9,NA,TGTGCCAGCAGCCCCGGGACTAGCGGGGCCTACGAGCAGTACTTC,CASSPGTSGAYEQYF
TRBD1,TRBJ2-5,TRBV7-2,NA,TGTGCCAGCAGCCACTCAAGGACAGGGGGCATCGAGACCCAGTACTTC,CASSHSRTGGIETQYF
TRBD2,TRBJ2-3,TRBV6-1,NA,TGTGCCAGCAGTGCTCCGGCCAGCGGGAGGAATAAGCAGTATTTT,CASSAPASGRNKQYF
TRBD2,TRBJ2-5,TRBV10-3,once,TGTGCCATCAGTGAGTCACGGGGGACTAGCCAAGAGACCCAGTACTTC,CAISESRGTSQETQYF
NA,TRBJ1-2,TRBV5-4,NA,TGTGCCAGCAGCTTGCAGGGAACCTATGGCTACACCTTC,CASSLQGTYGYTF
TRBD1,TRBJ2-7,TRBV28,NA,TGTGCCAGCAGTTCAACGACAGGGGGCTTTTCGCGCTACGAGCAGTACTTC,CASSSTTGGFSRYEQYF
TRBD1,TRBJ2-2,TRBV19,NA,TGTGCCAGTAGGTGGACAGGGAACTCCGGGGAGCTGTTTTTT,CASRWTGNSGELFF
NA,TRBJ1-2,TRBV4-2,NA,TGTGCCAGCAGCCAAGTAGGGATACCAGGAGGCTACACCTTC,CASSQVGIPGGYTF
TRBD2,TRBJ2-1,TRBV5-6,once,TGTGCCAGCAGCCGGACTAGGACGAATGAGCAGTTCTTC,CASSRTRTNEQFF
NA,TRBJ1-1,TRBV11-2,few,TGTGCCAGCGGTCAGAACACTGAAGCTTTCTTT,CASGQNTEAFF
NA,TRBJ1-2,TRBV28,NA,TGTGCCAGCAGTCTCGGGGGTAGTGGCTACACCTTC,CASSLGGSGYTF
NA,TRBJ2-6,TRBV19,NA,TGTGCCAGTAGTATATCGACAGGTACTGGGGCCAACGTCCTGACTTTC,CASSISTGTGANVLTF
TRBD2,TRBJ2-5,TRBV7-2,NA,TGTGCCAGCAGCTTGAGCGGGGGGGAGACCCAGTACTTC,CASSLSGGETQYF
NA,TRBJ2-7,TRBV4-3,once,TGCGCCAGCAGCCAAGACCCCAAGAGAGGCAGGACCTACGAGCAGTACTTC,CASSQDPKRGRTYEQYF
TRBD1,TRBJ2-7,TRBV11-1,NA,TGTGCCAGCAGCTTAAAGGGGGACAGGGCCTACGAGCAGTACTTC,CASSLKGDRAYEQYF
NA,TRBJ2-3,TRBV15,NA,TGTGCCACCAGCAGAGGTACCAGGGGAAACACAGATACGCAGTATTTT,CATSRGTRGNTDTQYF
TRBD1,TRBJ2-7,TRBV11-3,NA,TGTGCCAGCAGCTTGACAGGGGGGTTGTACGAGCAGTACTTC,CASSLTGGLYEQYF
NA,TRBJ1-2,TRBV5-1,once,TGCGCCAGCAGCTTGGCCGGGGCCGCCCGGAGAGGCTACACCTTC,CASSLAGAARRGYTF
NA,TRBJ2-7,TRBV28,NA,TGTGCCAGCAGGGGTATGGGGTGGGGCGAGCAGTACTTC,CASRGMGWGEQYF
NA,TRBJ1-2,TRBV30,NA,TGTGCCTGGAGTGCCCGGGGGCGCGGCTATGGCTACACCTTC,CAWSARGRGYGYTF
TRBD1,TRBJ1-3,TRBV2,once,TGTGCCAGCAGGACAGGGACGGGAAACACCATATATTTT,CASRTGTGNTIYF
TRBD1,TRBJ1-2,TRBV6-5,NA,TGTGCCAGCAGTTACCCTCAGGGGGCTGCCGGCTACACCTTC,CASSYPQGAAGYTF
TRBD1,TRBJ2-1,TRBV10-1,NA,TGCGCCAGCAGTGACAGGGGGCACAGGCAGTTCTTC,CASSDRGHRQFF
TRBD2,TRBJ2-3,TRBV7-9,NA,TGTGCCAGCAGTATAGCTAGCGGGAGGGCTGATACGCAGTATTTT,CASSIASGRADTQYF
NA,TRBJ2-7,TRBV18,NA,TGTGCCAGCTCAGTAATCAGGGTATCGCTCTCCGAGCAGTACTTC,CASSVIRVSLSEQYF
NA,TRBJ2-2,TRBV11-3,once,TGTGCCAGCAGATCAGGACCTGCAGAGGGGGAGCTGTTTTTT,CASRSGPAEGELFF
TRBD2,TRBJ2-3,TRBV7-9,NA,TGTGCCAGCAGCCCCGGACTAGGACTCACAGATACGCAGTATTTT,CASSPGLGLTDTQYF
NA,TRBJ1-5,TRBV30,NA,TGTGCCTGGAGGAGAGGCAATCAGCCCCAGCATTTT,CAWRRGNQPQHF
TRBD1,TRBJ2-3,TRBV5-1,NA,TGCGCCAGCACGGAGGTTACCGGGACAGGGATTGATACGCAGTATTTT,CASTEVTGTGIDTQYF
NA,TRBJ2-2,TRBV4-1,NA,TGCGCCAGCAGCCGGGGACCGACCCCGTCGCCCGGGGAGCTGTTTTTT,CASSRGPTPSPGELFF
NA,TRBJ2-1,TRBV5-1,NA,TGCGCCAGCACGGGTAGCCTCTACAATGAGCAGTTCTTC,CASTGSLYNEQFF
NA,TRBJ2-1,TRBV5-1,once,TGCGCCAGCTGGGACCCCCGGGGCCCCAATGAGCAGTTCTTC,CASWDPRGPNEQFF
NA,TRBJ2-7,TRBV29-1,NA,TGCAGCATTACAGGGAGCTCCTACGAGCAGTACTTC,CSITGSSYEQYF
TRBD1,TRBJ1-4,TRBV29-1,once,TGCAGCGAAAACAGGGGAGGTAATGAAAAACTGTTTTTT,CSENRGGNEKLFF
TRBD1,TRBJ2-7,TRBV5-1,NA,TGCGCCAGCAGCTTGGCCCGGCAGGGGGCGGGTGAGCAGTACTTC,CASSLARQGAGEQYF
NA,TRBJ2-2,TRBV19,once,TGTGCCAGTAGTATCGGACGGCAGAACACCGGGGAGCTGTTTTTT,CASSIGRQNTGELFF
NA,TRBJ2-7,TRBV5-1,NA,TGCGCCAGCAGCTTGGATGCGGGGGCGAGTGAGCAGTACTTC,CASSLDAGASEQYF
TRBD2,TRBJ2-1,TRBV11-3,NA,TGTGCCAGCAGCTTAGTGACTAGCGGGATCAATGAGCAGTTCTTC,CASSLVTSGINEQFF
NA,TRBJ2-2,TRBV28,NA,TGTGCCAGCAGTTCCCTTCAGGGGTGGTGGACCGGGGAGCTGTTTTTT,CASSSLQGWWTGELFF
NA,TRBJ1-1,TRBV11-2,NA,TGTGCCAGCAGCTTAGGTCGTATGACGGAGAGGGCGCAAGTCACTGAAGCTTTCTTT,CASSLGRMTERAQVTEAFF